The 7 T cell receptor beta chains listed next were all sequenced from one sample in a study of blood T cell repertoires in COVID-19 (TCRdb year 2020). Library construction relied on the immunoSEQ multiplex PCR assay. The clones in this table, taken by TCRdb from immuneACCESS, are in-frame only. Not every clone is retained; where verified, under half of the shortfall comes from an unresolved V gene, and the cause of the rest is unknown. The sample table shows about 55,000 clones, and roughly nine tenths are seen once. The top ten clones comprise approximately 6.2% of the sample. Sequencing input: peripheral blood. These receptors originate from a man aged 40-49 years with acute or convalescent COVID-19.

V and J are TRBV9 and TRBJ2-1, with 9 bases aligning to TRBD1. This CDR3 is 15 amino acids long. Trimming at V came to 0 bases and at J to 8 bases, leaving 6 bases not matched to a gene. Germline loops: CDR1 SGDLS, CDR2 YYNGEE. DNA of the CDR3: TGTGCCAGCAGCGTAGACGGACAGGGGTGGGATGAGCAGTTCTTC. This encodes CASSVDGQGWDEQFF.

This CDR3 is CASIPGLGVEQFF. The CDR3 DNA reads as TGTGCCAGCATCCCGGGACTAGGAGTTGAGCAGTTCTTC. This chain joins TRBV6-6 and TRBJ2-1; the match to TRBD2 covers 8 bases. V gave up 7 bases and J gave up 9 bases; unmatched junction bases: 8. Germline values: CDR1 MNHNY, CDR2 SVGAGI (reference sequence). The CDR3 sequence is 13 residues long.

The CDR3 DNA follows: TGCGCCAGCAGTGAAGGGGTGAGCGGGAGTTCGTCTGAGCAGTTCTTC. Its translation is CASSEGVSGSSSEQFF. The genes are TRBV10-1 and TRBJ2-1; 8 bases are shared with TRBD2. V dropped 3 bases and J dropped 9; count of bases not matched to a gene: 13. The CDR3 covers 16 residues. The germline V gene has CDR1 WNHNN and CDR2 SYGVQD (reference sequence).

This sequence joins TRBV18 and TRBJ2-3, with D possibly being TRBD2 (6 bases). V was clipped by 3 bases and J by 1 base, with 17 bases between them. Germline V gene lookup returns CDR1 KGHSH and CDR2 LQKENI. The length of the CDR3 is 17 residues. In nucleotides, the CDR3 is TGTGCCAGCTCACCCAGTTTAGTGGGGGGTCGCACAGATACGCAGTATTTT. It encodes CASSPSLVGGRTDTQYF.

Here the CDR3 DNA reads TGTGCCAGCAGCTTGGACAGGGGGGGCTACACCTTC. It translates to CASSLDRGGYTF. This rearrangement joins TRBV5-4 to TRBJ1-2; TRBD1 agrees at 8 bases. CDR3 length: 12 amino acids. V trimming: 0 bases; J trimming: 8 bases; junction bases outside the gene matches: 0. Germline V gene lookup returns CDR1 SGHNT and CDR2 YYREEE (reference sequence).

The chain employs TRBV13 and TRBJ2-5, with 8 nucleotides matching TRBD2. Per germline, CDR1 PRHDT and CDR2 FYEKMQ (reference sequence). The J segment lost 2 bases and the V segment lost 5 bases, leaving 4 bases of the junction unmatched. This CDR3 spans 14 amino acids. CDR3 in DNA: TGTGCCAGCAGCGTACTAGCGGCTCAAGAGACCCAGTACTTC. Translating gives CASSVLAAQETQYF.

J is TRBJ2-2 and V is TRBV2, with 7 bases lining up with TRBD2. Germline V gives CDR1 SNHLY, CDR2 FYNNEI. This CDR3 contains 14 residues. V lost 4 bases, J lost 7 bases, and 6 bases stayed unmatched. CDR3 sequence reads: CASSGASGDGELFF. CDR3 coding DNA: TGTGCCAGCAGTGGGGCTAGCGGCGACGGGGAGCTGTTTTTT.